One sample yielded the 17 T cell receptor beta chains listed below, sequenced in a study of blood T cell repertoires in COVID-19. Profiled with immunoSEQ multiplex PCR; TCRdb holds only in-frame clones, not every one. Among roughly 180,000 clones, 75% to 85% were seen once, and the ten largest hold 9.5% to 11%. Sequencing input: peripheral blood. These receptors were taken from a middle-aged woman with COVID-19, enrolled during active disease.

The count of this clone is one. The CDR3 region has the DNA TGTGCCAGTAGAACGAACCGGGACAGATTAAACTATGGCTACACCTTC. Protein sequence: CASRTNRDRLNYGYTF. V is TRBV19 and J is TRBJ1-2; 7 nucleotides agree with TRBD1. Per germline, CDR1 LNHDA and CDR2 SQIVND (reference sequence). The V segment lost 6 bases and the J segment 2 bases; nucleotides outside the gene matches: 12. The CDR3 runs to 16 residues.

The J gene is TRBJ1-6, the V gene TRBV28; D gene unclear. Trimming pared 4 bases from V and 12 bases from J, leaving 10 bases between. CDR3 length equals 12 residues. Germline CDR1 MDHEN, CDR2 SYDVKM. The chain's CDR3 is CASSSHRGPLHF. CDR3 coding DNA: TGTGCCAGCAGTTCCCATCGGGGACCCCTCCACTTT.

The chain couples TRBV18 to TRBJ2-7, with 13 positions matching TRBD2. V dropped 4 bases and J dropped 7; count of bases not matched to a gene: 10. Germline assignment: CDR1 KGHSH and CDR2 LQKENI. This CDR3 spans 16 amino acids. The CDR3 bases are TGTGCCAGCTCACAAACAGGACTAGCGGGAGTGGGAGAGCAGTACTTC. Residues: CASSQTGLAGVGEQYF.

The chain is built from TRBV5-4 and TRBJ1-4; the D is unclear. The germline V gene has CDR1 SGHNT and CDR2 YYREEE (reference sequence). Between the trimmed V and J ends, which lost 2 bases and 6 bases, there was a span of 14 bases. The CDR3 sequence is 15 residues long. CDR3 nucleotides: TGTGCCAGCAGCTTTCAAAATCGCGGGGATGAAAAACTGTTTTTT. It yields the protein CASSFQNRGDEKLFF.

The chain joins TRBV6-5 to TRBJ1-2; tentative D call: TRBD1 (6 bases). The CDR3 has 15 residues. Germline V gene lookup returns CDR1 MNHEY and CDR2 SVGAGI. Deletions cut 6 bases from V and 2 bases from J, with 16 bases between. The chain's CDR3 is CASRPHREKNYGYTF. The DNA of the CDR3 is TGTGCCAGCAGACCCCACAGGGAGAAAAACTATGGCTACACCTTC.

V is TRBV7-9 and J is TRBJ2-3; the match to TRBD2 covers 7 bases. J lost 9 bases, V lost 3 bases, and 3 bases had no gene match. CDR1 SEHNR and CDR2 FQNEAQ come from the germline V gene (reference sequence). This CDR3 comprises 12 residues. CDR3: CASSFGAGTQYF. As DNA, the CDR3 is TGTGCCAGCAGCTTTGGAGCGGGGACGCAGTATTTT.

The chain uses TRBV5-5 and TRBJ1-1, with D possibly TRBD1 on 5 matching bases. CDR3 length: 14 residues. The V end lost 0 bases, the J end lost 5 bases, and 11 bases lay between the germline ends. Looked up from germline, CDR1 is SGHKS and CDR2 is YYEKEE (reference sequence). For the CDR3, the DNA is TGTGCCAGCAGCTTGGAGTCAGGGAGGACTGAAGCTTTCTTT. Translating it yields CASSLESGRTEAFF.

This sequence joins TRBV6-1 and TRBJ1-4; TRBD1 agrees at 9 bases. There are 17 residues in the CDR3. V gave up 4 bases and J gave up 5 bases; unmatched junction bases: 11. Germline values: CDR1 MNHNS, CDR2 SASEGT. The CDR3 DNA reads as TGTGCCAGCAGTGTTCTACAGGGGGCGAATCCAAATGAAAAACTGTTTTTT. Its translation: CASSVLQGANPNEKLFF.

The rearrangement uses TRBV5-8 and TRBJ2-1, with TRBD2 matching over 12 bases. With V trimmed by 3 bases and J by 4 bases, 2 bases remained unmatched. The CDR3 is 15 amino acids. Per the germline V gene, CDR1 is SGHTS and CDR2 is YDEGEE. CDR3 nucleotide sequence: TGTGCCAGCAGCTCGGGGACTAGCGGGTACAATGAGCAGTTCTTC. Translating it yields CASSSGTSGYNEQFF.

The chain is built from TRBV7-9 and TRBJ2-2; a weak D match, TRBD1 (6 bases). The CDR3 is made up of 16 amino acids. V lost 5 bases and J 1 base, leaving 14 bases between the germline ends. The germline gives CDR1 SEHNR, CDR2 FQNEAQ (reference sequence). The CDR3 protein is CASSTRDNGNTGELFF. DNA of the CDR3: TGTGCCAGCAGCACACGGGACAACGGGAACACCGGGGAGCTGTTTTTT.

The genes are TRBV30 and TRBJ2-2; D call uncertain. This CDR3 has 13 residues. V was trimmed by 1 base and J by 4 bases, leaving 7 bases between them. Germline V CDR1 and CDR2: GTSNPN, SVGIG (reference sequence). Here the CDR3 DNA reads TGTGCCTGGAGTGAAGCGAGCACCGGGGAGCTGTTTTTT. This codes for CAWSEASTGELFF.

The rearrangement uses TRBV2 and TRBJ2-1; 13 nucleotides agree with TRBD2. Unmatched junction bases numbered 8, after V lost 6 bases and J lost 3 bases. Germline CDR1 SNHLY, CDR2 FYNNEI. The CDR3 sequence is 17 residues long. CDR3: CASRDGLAGAYYNEQFF. The CDR3 nucleotides are TGTGCCAGCAGGGATGGACTAGCGGGGGCCTACTACAATGAGCAGTTCTTC.

The chain recombines TRBV7-2 with TRBJ2-1, with TRBD2 matching 9 bases. V shed 0 bases and J 8 bases; nucleotides not matched to a gene: 5. The V gene's germline CDR1 is SGHTA and CDR2 FQGNSA. The CDR3 covers 15 residues. CDR3 sequence (DNA): TGTGCCAGCAGCTTAGCGGGACTAGCTTTCGATGAGCAGTTCTTC. It translates to CASSLAGLAFDEQFF.

The CDR3 region has the DNA TGTGCCAGCAGCTTAACTAGCGGGGTGGAGACCCAGTACTTC. This codes for CASSLTSGVETQYF. V gene TRBV5-8 combines with J gene TRBJ2-5; 10 bases map to TRBD2. Germline V gives CDR1 SGHTS, CDR2 YDEGEE. V was clipped by 2 bases and J by 5 bases; unmatched bases: 3. This CDR3 is 14 amino acids long.

The J gene is TRBJ2-5, the V gene TRBV5-4, with D maybe TRBD2 (6 bases). The CDR3 runs to 16 residues. Germline loops: CDR1 SGHNT, CDR2 YYREEE (reference sequence). V lost 4 bases, J lost 3 bases, and 19 bases lay in between. CDR3 region: CASSLGLSSTKETQYF. CDR3 nucleotide sequence: TGTGCCAGCAGCCTCGGACTAAGTAGCACTAAAGAGACCCAGTACTTC.

V usage is TRBV7-3 and J usage is TRBJ2-3, with 9 bases lining up with TRBD1. The CDR3 totals 15 residues. V was pared by 5 bases and J by 5 bases, with 8 bases of the junction left unmatched. Germline CDR1 reads SGHTA; CDR2 reads FQGTGA. This CDR3 reads CASSPGQGLEDTQYF. CDR3 nucleotides: TGTGCCAGCAGCCCCGGACAGGGGCTTGAAGATACGCAGTATTTT.

As concerns this clone: This CDR3 is also generated by other DNA sequences in the sample. This chain connects TRBV7-9 to TRBJ2-1; D uncertain. Germline V gene sequence: CDR1 SEHNR, CDR2 FQNEAQ (reference sequence). There are 11 residues in the CDR3. V gave up 3 bases and J gave up 10 bases, with 7 bases separating them. The CDR3, as DNA: TGTGCCAGCAGCTTGCTGGGCGAGCAGTTCTTC. As protein: CASSLLGEQFF.